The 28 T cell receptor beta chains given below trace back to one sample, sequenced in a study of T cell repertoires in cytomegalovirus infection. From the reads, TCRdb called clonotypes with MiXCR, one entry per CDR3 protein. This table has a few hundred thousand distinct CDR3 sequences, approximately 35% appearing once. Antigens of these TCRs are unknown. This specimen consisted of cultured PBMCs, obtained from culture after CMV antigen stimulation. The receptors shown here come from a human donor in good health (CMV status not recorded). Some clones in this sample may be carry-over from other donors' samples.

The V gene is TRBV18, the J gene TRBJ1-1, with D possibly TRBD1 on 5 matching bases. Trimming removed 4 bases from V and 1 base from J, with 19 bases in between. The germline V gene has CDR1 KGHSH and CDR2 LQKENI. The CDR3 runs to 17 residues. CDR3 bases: TGTGCCAGCTCACGAGTTATGCAGGGCGGCGGGAACACTGAAGCTTTCTTT. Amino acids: CASSRVMQGGGNTEAFF.

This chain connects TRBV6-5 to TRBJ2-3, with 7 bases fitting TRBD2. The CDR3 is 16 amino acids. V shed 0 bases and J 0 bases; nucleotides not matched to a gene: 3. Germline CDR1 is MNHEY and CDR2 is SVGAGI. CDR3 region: CASSYSSGASTDTQYF. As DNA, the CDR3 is TGTGCCAGCAGTTACTCGAGCGGGGCTAGCACAGATACGCAGTATTTT.

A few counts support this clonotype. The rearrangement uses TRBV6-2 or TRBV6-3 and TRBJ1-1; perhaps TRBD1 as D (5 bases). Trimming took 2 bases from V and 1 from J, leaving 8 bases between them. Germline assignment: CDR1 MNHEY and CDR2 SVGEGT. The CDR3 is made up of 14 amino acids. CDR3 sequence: CASSYRQQNTEAFF. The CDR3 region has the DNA TGTGCCAGCAGTTACAGACAGCAGAACACTGAAGCTTTCTTT.

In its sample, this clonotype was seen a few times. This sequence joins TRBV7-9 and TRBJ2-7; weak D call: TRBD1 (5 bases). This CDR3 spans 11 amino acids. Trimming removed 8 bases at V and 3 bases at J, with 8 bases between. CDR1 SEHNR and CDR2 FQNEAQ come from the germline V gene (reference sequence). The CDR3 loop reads CASEGDYEQYV. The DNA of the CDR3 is TGTGCCAGCGAAGGGGACTACGAGCAGTACGTC.

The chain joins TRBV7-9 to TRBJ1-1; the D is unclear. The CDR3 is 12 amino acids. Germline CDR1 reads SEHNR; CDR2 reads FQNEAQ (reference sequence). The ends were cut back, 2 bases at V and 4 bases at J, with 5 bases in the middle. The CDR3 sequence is CASSLSATEAFF. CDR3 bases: TGTGCCAGCAGCTTATCGGCCACTGAAGCTTTCTTT.

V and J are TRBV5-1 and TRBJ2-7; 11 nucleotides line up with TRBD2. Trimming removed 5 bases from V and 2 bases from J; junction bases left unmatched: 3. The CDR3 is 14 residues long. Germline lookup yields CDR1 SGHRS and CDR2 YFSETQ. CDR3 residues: CASRPGLAAYEQYF. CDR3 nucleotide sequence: TGCGCCAGCAGACCGGGACTAGCGGCCTACGAGCAGTACTTC.

CDR3 DNA: TGTGCCAGCAGCTTAAACCCAGGGACCGAGCAGTACTTC. Protein product: CASSLNPGTEQYF. The chain joins TRBV7-8 to TRBJ2-7; D is perhaps TRBD1 or TRBD2 (5 bases each). Germline V gene lookup returns CDR1 SGHVS and CDR2 FQNEAQ. The length of the CDR3 is 13 residues. The V end lost 2 bases, the J end lost 6 bases, and 11 bases lay between the germline ends.

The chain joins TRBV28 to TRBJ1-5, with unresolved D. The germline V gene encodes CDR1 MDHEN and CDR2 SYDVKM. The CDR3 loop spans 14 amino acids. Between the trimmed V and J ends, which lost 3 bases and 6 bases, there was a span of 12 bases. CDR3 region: CASSFPGFGQPQHF. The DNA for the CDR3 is TGTGCCAGCAGTTTCCCAGGATTCGGTCAGCCCCAGCATTTT.

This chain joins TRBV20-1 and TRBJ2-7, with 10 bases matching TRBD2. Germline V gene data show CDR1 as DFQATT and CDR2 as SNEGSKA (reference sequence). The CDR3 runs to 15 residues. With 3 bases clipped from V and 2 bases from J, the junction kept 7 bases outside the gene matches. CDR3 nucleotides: TGCAGTGCTAGGCCACCACTAGCGGGGCCCTACGAGCAGTACTTC. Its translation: CSARPPLAGPYEQYF.

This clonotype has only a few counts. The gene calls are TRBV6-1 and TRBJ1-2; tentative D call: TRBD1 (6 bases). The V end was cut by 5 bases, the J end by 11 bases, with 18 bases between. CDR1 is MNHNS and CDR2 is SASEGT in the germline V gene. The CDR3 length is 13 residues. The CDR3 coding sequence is TGTGCCAGCAGTCCGACCGGGACACCGGATTACACCTTC. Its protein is CASSPTGTPDYTF.

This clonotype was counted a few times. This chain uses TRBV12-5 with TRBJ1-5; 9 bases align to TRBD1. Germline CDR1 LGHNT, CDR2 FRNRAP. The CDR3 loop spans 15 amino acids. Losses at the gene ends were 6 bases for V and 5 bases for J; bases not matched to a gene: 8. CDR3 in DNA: TGTGCTAGTGGCCAGGGGGACAGGGTAGATCAGCCCCAGCATTTT. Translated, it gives CASGQGDRVDQPQHF.

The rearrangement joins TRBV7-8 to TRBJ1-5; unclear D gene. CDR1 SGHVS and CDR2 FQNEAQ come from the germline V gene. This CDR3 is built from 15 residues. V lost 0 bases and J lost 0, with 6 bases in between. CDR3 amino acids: CASSLADFSNQPQHF. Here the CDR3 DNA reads TGTGCCAGCAGCTTAGCGGACTTTAGCAATCAGCCCCAGCATTTT.

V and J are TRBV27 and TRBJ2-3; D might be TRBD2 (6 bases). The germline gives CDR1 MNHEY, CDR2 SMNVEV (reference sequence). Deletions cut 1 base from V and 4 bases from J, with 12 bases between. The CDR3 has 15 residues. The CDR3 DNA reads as TGTGCCAGCAGTTTATTTTTCGGGAGCCCAGATACGCAGTATTTT. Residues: CASSLFFGSPDTQYF.

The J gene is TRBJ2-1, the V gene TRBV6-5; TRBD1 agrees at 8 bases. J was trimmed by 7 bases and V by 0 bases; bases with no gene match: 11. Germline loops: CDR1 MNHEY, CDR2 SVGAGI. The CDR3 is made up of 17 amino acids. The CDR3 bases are TGTGCCAGCAGTTACTCGAATGTGGGACAGGTGAGAAATGAGCAGTTCTTC. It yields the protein CASSYSNVGQVRNEQFF.

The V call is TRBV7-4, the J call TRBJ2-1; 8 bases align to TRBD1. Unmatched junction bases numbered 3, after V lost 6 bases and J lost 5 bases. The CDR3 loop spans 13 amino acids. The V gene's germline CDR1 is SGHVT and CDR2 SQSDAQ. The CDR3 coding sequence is TGTGCCAGCAGGAGGGGACAGGACAATGAGCAGTTCTTC. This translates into CASRRGQDNEQFF.

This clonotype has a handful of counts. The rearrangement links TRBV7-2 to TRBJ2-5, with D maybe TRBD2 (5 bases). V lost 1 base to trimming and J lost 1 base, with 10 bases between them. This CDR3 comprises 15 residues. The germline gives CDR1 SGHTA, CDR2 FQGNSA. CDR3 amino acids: CASSLERQPQETQYF. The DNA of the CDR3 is TGTGCCAGCAGCTTAGAGCGGCAGCCCCAAGAGACCCAGTACTTC.

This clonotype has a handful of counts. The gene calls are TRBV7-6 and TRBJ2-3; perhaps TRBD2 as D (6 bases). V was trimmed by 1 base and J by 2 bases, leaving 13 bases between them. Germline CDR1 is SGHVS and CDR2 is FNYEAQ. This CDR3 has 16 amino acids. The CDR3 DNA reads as TGTGCCAGCAGCTTAGATGGGGACTTGACCACAGATACGCAGTATTTT. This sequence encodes CASSLDGDLTTDTQYF. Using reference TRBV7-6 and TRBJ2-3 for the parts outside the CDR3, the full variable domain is GAGVSQSPRYKVTKRGQDVALRCDPISGHVSLYWYRQALGQGPEFLTYFNYEAQQDKSGLPNDRFSAERPEGSISTLTIQRTEQRDSAMYRCASSLDGDLTTDTQYFGPGTRLTVL.

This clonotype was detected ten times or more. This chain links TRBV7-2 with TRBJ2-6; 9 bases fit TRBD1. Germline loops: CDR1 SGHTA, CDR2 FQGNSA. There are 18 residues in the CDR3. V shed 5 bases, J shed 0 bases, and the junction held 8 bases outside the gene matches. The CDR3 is CASSGRDRARSGANVLTF. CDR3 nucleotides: TGTGCCAGCAGCGGTCGGGACAGGGCTCGCTCTGGGGCCAACGTCCTGACTTTC.

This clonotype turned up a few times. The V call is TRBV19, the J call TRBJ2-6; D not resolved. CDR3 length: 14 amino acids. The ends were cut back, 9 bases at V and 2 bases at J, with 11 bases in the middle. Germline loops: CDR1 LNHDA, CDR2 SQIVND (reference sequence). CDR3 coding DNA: TGTGCCAGCAGGCAGGATCCTGGGGCCAACGTCCTGACTTTC. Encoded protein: CASRQDPGANVLTF.

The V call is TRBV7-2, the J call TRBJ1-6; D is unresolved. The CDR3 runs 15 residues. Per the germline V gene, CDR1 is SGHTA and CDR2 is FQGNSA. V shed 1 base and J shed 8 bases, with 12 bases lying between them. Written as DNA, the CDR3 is TGTGCCAGCAGCTTAGAGGTGATAACGGATTCACCCCTCCACTTT. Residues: CASSLEVITDSPLHF.

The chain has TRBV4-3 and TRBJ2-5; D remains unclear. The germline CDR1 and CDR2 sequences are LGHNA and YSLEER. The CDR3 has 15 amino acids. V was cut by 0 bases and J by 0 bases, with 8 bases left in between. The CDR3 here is CASSQEGSDQETQYF. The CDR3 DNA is TGCGCCAGCAGCCAAGAGGGAAGCGACCAAGAGACCCAGTACTTC.

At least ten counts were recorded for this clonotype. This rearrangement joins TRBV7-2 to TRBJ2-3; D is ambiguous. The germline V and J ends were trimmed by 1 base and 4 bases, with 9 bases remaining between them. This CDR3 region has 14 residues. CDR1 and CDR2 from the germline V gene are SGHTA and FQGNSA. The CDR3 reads CASSLGPLADTQYF. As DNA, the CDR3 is TGTGCCAGCAGCTTAGGGCCGCTAGCAGATACGCAGTATTTT.

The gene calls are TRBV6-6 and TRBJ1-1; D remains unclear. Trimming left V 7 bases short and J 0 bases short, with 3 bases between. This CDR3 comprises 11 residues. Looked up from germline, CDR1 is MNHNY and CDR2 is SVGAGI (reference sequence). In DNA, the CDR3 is TGTGCCAGCAATATGAACACTGAAGCTTTCTTT. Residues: CASNMNTEAFF.

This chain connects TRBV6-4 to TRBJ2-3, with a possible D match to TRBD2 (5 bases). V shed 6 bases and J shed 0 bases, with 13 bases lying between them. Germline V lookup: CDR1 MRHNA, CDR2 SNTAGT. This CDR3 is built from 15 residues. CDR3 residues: CASSPLATSTDTQYF. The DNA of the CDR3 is TGTGCCAGCAGCCCCTTAGCGACAAGCACAGATACGCAGTATTTT.

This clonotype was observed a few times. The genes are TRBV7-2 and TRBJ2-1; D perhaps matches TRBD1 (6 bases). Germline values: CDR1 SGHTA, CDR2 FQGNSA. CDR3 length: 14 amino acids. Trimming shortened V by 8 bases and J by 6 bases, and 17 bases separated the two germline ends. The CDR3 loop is CASAKPGVVNEQFF. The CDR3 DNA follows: TGTGCCAGCGCGAAGCCAGGGGTGGTCAATGAGCAGTTCTTC.

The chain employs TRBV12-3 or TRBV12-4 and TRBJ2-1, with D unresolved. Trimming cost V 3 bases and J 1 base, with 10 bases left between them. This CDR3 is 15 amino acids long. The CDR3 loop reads CASSFPGRSYNEQFF. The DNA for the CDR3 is TGTGCCAGCAGTTTCCCCGGGCGTTCCTACAATGAGCAGTTCTTC.

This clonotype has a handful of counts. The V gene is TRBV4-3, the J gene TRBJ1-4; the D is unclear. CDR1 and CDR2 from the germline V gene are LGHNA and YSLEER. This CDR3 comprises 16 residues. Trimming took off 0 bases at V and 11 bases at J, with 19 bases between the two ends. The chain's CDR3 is CASSQDPSTNLEKLFF. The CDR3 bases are TGCGCCAGCAGCCAAGATCCGTCCACAAATCTCGAGAAACTGTTTTTT.

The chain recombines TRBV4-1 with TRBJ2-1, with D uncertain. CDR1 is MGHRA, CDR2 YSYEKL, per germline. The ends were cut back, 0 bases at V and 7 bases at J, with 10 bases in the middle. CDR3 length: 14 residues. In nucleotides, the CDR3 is TGCGCCAGCAGCCAAGACCGCGTCCTAAATGAGCAGTTCTTC. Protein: CASSQDRVLNEQFF.